Presented here are 2 T cell receptor beta chains from one specimen sequenced in a study of PD-L1 blockade in urothelial cancer. The time point was: peripheral blood 6 weeks after treatment start. Here immunoSEQ multiplex PCR was the method, and the copy in TCRdb shows in-frame clones only, minus some. The sample consists of around 87,000 clones, approximately 82% of them appearing once. Sample: PBMCs, taken around atezolizumab (anti-PD-L1) treatment. These receptor sequences come from an older man with urothelial cancer.

The V gene is TRBV19, the J gene TRBJ2-5; 8 nucleotides agree with TRBD2. The CDR3 has 12 residues. The junction had 6 bases not matched to a gene; V was cut back by 6 bases and J by 9 bases. Per germline, CDR1 LNHDA and CDR2 SQIVND (reference sequence). The CDR3 DNA sequence: TGTGCCAGTAGGGGGACTAGTGCGGCCCAGTACTTC. Amino acids: CASRGTSAAQYF. The whole variable domain, remainder taken from reference TRBV19 and TRBJ2-5, is DGGITQSPKYLFRKEGQNVTLSCEQNLNHDAMYWYRQDPGQGLRLIYYSQIVNDFQKGDIAEGYSVSREKKESFPLTVTSAQKNPTAFYLCASRGTSAAQYFGPGTRLLVL.

The chain is built from TRBV15 and TRBJ1-2; 8 bases match TRBD1. CDR1 is LNHNV and CDR2 is YYDKDF in the germline V gene (reference sequence). The CDR3 runs 15 residues. After removal of 1 base from V and 3 bases from J, the junction contained 4 bases not matched to a gene. CDR3 coding DNA: TGTGCCACCAGCAGAGCTACAGGGGGGTACTATGGCTACACCTTC. Its translation: CATSRATGGYYGYTF.